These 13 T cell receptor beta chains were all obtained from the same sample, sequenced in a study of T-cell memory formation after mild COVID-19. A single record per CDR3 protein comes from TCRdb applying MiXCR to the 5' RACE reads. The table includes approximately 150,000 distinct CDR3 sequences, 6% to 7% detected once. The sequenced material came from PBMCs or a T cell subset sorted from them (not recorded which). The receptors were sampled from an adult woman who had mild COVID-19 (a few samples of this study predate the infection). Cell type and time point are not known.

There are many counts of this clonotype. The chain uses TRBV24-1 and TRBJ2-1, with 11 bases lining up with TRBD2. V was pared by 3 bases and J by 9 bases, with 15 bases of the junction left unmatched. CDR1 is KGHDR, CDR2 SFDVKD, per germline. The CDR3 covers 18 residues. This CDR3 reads CATSDPTLTSGARGEQFF. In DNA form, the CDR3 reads TGTGCCACCAGTGATCCCACCCTGACTAGCGGGGCGCGCGGTGAGCAGTTCTTC.

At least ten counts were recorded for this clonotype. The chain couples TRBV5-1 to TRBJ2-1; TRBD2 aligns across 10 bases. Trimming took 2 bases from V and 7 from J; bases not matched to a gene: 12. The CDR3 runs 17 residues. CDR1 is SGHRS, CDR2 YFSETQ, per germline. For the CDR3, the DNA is TGCGCCAGCAGCTTACCACTAGCGGGAAGGGGACGGAATGAGCAGTTCTTC. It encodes CASSLPLAGRGRNEQFF. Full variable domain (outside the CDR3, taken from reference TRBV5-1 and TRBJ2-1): KAGVTQTPRYLIKTRGQQVTLSCSPISGHRSVSWYQQTPGQGLQFLFEYFSETQRNKGNFPGRFSGRQFSNSRSEMNVSTLELGDSALYLCASSLPLAGRGRNEQFFGPGTRLTVL.

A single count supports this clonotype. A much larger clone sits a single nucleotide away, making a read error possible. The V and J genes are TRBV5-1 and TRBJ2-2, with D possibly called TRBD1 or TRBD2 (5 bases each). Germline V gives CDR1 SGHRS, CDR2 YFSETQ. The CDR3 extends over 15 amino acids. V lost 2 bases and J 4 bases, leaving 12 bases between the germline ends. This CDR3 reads CASSFVGALTGELFF. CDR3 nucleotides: TGCGCCAGCAGCTTTGTCGGGGCCCTCACCGGGGAGCTGTTTTTT. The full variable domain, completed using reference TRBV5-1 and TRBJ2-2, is KAGVTQTPRYLIKTRGQQVTLSCSPISGHRSVSWYQQTPGQGLQFLFEYFSETQRNKGNFPGRFSGRQFSNSRSEMNVSTLELGDSALYLCASSFVGALTGELFFGEGSRLTVL.

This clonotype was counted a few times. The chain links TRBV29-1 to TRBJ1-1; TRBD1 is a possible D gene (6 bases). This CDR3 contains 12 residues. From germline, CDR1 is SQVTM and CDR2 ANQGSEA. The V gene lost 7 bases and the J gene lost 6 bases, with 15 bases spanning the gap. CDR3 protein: CSASRGGPEAFF. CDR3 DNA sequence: TGCAGCGCCTCCCGGGGGGGCCCTGAAGCTTTCTTT.

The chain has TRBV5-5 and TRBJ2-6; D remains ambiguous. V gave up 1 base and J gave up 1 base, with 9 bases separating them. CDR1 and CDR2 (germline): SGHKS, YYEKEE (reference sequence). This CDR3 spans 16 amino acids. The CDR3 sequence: CASSLMRVSGANVLTF. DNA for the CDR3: TGTGCCAGCAGCTTGATGCGTGTATCTGGGGCCAACGTCCTGACTTTC.

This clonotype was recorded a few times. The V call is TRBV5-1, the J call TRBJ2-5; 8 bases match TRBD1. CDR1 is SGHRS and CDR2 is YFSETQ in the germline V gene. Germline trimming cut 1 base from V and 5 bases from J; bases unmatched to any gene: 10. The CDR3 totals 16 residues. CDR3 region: CASSLFFRGQGETQYF. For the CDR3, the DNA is TGCGCCAGCAGCTTGTTTTTCAGGGGGCAAGGGGAGACCCAGTACTTC.

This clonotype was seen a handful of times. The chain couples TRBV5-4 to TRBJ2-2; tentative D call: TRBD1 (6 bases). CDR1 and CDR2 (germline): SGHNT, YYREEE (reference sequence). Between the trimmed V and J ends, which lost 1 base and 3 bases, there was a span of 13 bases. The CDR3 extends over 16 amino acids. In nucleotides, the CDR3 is TGTGCCAGCAGCTTGCAGGGGCAGTTGGACACCGGGGAGCTGTTTTTT. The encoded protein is CASSLQGQLDTGELFF.

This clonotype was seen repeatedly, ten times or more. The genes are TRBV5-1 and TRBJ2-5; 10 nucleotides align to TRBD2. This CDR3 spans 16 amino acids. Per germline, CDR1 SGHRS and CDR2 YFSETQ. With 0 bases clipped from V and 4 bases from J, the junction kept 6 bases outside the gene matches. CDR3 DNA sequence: TGCGCCAGCAGCTTGGCCCCAGCGGGAGGGAGAGAGACCCAGTACTTC. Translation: CASSLAPAGGRETQYF. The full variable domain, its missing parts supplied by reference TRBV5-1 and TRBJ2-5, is KAGVTQTPRYLIKTRGQQVTLSCSPISGHRSVSWYQQTPGQGLQFLFEYFSETQRNKGNFPGRFSGRQFSNSRSEMNVSTLELGDSALYLCASSLAPAGGRETQYFGPGTRLLVL.

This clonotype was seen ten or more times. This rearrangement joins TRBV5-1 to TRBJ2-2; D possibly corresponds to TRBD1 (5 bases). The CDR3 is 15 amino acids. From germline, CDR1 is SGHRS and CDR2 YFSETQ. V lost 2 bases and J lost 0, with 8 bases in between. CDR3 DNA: TGCGCCAGCAGCTTCAGACAGACGAACACCGGGGAGCTGTTTTTT. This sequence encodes CASSFRQTNTGELFF. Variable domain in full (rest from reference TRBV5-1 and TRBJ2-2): KAGVTQTPRYLIKTRGQQVTLSCSPISGHRSVSWYQQTPGQGLQFLFEYFSETQRNKGNFPGRFSGRQFSNSRSEMNVSTLELGDSALYLCASSFRQTNTGELFFGEGSRLTVL.

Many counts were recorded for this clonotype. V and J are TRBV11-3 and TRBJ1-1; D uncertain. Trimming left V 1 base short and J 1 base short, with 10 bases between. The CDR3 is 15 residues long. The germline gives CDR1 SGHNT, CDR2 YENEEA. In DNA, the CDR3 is TGTGCCAGCAGCTTAGGTAGGGCCCGGAACACTGAAGCTTTCTTT. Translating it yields CASSLGRARNTEAFF.

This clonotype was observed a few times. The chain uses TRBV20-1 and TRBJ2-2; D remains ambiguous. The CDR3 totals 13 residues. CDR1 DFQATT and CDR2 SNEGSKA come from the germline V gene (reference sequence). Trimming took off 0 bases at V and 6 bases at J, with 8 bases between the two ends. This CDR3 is CSARETGPGELFF. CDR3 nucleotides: TGCAGTGCTAGAGAGACCGGGCCCGGGGAGCTGTTTTTT.

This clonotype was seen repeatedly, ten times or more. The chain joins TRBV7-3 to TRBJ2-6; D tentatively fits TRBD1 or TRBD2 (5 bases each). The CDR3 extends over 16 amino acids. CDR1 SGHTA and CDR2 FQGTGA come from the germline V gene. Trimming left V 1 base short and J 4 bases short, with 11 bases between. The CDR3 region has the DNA TGTGCCAGCAGCTTAAGAACGGGGCAAGGGGCCAACGTCCTGACTTTC. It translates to CASSLRTGQGANVLTF.

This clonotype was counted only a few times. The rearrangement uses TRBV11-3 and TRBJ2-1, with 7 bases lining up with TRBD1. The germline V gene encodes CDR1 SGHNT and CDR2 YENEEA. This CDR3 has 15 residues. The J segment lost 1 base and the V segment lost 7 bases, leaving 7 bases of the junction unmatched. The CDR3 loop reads CASKGGTASYNEQFF. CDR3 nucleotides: TGTGCCAGCAAAGGTGGGACAGCTTCCTACAATGAGCAGTTCTTC.